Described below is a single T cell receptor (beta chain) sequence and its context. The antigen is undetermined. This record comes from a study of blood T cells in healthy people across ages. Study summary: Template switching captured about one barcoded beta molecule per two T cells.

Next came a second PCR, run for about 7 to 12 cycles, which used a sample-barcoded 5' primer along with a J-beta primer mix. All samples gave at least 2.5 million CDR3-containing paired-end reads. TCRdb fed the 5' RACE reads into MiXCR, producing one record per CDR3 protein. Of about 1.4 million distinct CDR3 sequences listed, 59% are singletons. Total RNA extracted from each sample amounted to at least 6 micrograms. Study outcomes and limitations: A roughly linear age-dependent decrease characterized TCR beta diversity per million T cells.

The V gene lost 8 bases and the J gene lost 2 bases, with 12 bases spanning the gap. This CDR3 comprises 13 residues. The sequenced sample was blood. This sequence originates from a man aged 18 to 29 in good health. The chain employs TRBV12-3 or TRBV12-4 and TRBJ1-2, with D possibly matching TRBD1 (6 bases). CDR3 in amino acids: CASEGDKNYGYTF. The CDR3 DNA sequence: TGTGCCAGCGAGGGGGACAAGAACTATGGCTACACCTTC.